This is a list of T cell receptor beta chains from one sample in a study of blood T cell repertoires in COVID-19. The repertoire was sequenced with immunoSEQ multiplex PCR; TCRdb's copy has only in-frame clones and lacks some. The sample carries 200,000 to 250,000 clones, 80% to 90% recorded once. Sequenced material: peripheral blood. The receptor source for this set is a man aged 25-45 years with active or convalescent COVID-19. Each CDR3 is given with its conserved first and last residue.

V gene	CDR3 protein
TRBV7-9	CASSLQGTNYGYTF
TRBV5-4	CASSFLTGGTYTGELFF
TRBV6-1	CASSERTSGRYNEQFF
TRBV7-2	CASSQANLAKNIQYF
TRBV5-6	CASSLGQVEGEKLFF
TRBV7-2	CASSSRDTQYF
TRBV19	CASSLPTGSGNTIYF
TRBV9	CASSVEGKRGGRDTQYF
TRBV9	CASSPGGTSGRGNEQFF
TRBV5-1	CASSLDLVVMSQTGELFF
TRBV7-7	CASSPGGGAYEQYF
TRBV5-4	CASSPAWAAGNEQFF
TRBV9	CASSARAHPGQRTYNEQFF
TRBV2	CASSAGGLFYGYTF
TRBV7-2	CASSLREAYEQYF
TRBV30	CAWRENTEAFF
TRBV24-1	CATGSISTDTQYF
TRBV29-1	CSAGQNYGYTF
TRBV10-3	CAISVNLLYEQYF
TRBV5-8	CASSPDRDGLNTEAFF
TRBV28	CASSFRGRGGDDTQYF
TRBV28	CASSPTSSGDGYTF
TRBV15	CATSRRGGAGYGYTF
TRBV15	CATSRGDRRTQETQYF
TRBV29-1	CSAIEHTGELFF
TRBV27	CASSHRRASGNDTQYF
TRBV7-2	CASSLEQGYGYTF
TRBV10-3	CAISPGFNQPQHF
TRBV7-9	CASSLTEKIATNEKLFF
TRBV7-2	CASAGQGTYSNQPQHF
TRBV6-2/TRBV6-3	CASSHPEGELFF
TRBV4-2	CASSQETGEGTQYF
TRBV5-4	CASSRQGTGGHEQYF
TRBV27	CASSLEGRVTQYF
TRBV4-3	CASSQAEGETNEKLFF
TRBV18	CASSPGTSGVTDTQYF
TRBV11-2	CASSLRQAPNGYTF
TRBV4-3	CASSQETGGVAGGPHYLGLFF
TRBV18	CASSPQEPVTGELFF
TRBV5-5	CASSLFWTTSGNTIYF
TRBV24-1	CATSAAGGPISNEQFF
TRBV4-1	CASSQGVRSPIGEQYF
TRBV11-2	CASSPAEHQPQHF
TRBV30	CAWSAGQLSNSNQPQHF